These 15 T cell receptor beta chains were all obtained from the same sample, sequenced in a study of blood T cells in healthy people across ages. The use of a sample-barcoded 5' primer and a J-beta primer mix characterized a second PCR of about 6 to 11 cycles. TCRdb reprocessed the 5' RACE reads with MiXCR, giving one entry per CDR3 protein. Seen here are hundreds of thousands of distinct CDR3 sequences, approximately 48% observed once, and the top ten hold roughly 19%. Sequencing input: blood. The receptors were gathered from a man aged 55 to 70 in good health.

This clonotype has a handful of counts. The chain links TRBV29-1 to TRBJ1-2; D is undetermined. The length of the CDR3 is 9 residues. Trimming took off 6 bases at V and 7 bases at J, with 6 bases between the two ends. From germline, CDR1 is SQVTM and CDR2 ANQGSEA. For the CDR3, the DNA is TGCAGCGTCGTTAGTGGCTACACCTTC. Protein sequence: CSVVSGYTF.

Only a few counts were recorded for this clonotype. CDR3: CASSVGDDYEQYF. In DNA form, the CDR3 reads TGTGCCAGCAGCGTGGGGGACGACTACGAGCAGTACTTC. V usage is TRBV11-1 and J usage is TRBJ2-7; D could derive from TRBD1 or TRBD2 (5 bases each). The CDR3 is 13 residues long. Germline-derived CDR1 and CDR2 are SGHAT and FQDESV (reference sequence). V lost 5 bases to trimming and J lost 3 bases, with 11 bases between them.

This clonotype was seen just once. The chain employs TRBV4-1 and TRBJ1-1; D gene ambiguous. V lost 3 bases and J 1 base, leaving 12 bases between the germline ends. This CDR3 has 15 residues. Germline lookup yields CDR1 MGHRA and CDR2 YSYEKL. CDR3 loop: CASSQGPVGNTEAFF. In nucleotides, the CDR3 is TGCGCCAGCAGCCAGGGTCCTGTGGGGAACACTGAAGCTTTCTTT.

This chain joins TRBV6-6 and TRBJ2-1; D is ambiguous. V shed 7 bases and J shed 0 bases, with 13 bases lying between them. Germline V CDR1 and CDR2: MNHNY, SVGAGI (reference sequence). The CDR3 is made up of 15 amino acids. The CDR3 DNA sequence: TGTGCCAGCATCCTCATGTGGGGCTCCTACAATGAGCAGTTCTTC. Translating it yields CASILMWGSYNEQFF.

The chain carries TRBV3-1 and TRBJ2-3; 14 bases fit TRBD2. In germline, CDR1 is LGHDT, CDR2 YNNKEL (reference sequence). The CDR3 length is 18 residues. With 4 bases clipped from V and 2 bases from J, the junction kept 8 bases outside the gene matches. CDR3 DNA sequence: TGTGCCAGCAGCCCCCGGACTAGCGGGGGGATTTCCACAGATACGCAGTATTTT. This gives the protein CASSPRTSGGISTDTQYF.

CDR3 sequence reads: CATSATGGYTGELFF. The CDR3 coding sequence is TGTGCCACCAGCGCCACCGGCGGGTACACCGGGGAGCTGTTTTTT. The genes are TRBV24-1 and TRBJ2-2; weak D call: TRBD2 (5 bases). The V end was cut by 7 bases, the J end by 3 bases, with 14 bases between. CDR3 length: 15 residues. Germline V gene lookup returns CDR1 KGHDR and CDR2 SFDVKD.

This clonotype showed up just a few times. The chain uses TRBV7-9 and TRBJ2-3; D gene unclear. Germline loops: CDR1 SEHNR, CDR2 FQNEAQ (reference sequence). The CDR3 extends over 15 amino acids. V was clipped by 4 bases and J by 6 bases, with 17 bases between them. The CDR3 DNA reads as TGTGCCAGCAGCTACGACTCGACCCTCGGGGATACGCAGTATTTT. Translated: CASSYDSTLGDTQYF.

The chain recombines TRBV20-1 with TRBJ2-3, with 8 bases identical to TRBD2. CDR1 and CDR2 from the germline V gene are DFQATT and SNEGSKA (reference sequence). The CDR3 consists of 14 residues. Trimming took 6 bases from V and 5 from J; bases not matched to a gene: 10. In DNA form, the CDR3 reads TGCAGTGCCATTCGGGGGGGCCAGGGAGATACGCAGTATTTT. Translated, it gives CSAIRGGQGDTQYF.

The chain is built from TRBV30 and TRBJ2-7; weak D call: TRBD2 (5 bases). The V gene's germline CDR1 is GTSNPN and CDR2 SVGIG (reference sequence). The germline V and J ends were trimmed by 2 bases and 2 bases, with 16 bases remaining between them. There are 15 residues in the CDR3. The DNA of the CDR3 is TGTGCCTGGAGTATATGGACTGGGAAGCCCTACGAGCAGTACTTC. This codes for CAWSIWTGKPYEQYF.

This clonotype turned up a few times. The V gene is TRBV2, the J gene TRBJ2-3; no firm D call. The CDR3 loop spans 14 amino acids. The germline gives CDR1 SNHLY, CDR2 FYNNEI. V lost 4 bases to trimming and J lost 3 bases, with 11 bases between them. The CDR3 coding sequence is TGTGCCAGCAGTGGCTGGAGAAATACAGATACGCAGTATTTT. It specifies CASSGWRNTDTQYF.

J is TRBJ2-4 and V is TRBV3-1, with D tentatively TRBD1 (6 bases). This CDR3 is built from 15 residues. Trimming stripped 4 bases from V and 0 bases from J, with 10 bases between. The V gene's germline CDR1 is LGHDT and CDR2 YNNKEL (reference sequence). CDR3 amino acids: CASSPGHQAKNIQYF. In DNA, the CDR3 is TGTGCCAGCAGCCCGGGACACCAAGCCAAAAACATTCAGTACTTC.

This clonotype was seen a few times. In DNA, the CDR3 is TGTGCCAGCAGTTACGGATCAGGGGGAAACACCATATATTTT. It specifies CASSYGSGGNTIYF. V and J are TRBV12-3 or TRBV12-4 and TRBJ1-3; weak D call: TRBD1 (5 bases). V dropped 4 bases and J dropped 4 bases, with 11 bases sitting between them. This CDR3 contains 14 residues.

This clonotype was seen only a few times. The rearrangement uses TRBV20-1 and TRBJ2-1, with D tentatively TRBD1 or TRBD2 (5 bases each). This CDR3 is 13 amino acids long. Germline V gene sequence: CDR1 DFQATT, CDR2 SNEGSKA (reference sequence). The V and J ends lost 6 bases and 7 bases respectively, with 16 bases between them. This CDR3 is CSAQGDPGNEQFF. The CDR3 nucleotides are TGCAGTGCCCAAGGGGACCCGGGGAATGAGCAGTTCTTC.

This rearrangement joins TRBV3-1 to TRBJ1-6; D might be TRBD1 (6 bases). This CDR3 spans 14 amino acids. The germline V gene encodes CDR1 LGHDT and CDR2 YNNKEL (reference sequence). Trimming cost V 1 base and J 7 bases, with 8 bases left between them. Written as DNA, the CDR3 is TGTGCCAGCAGCCAAGCAGGGGCCAATTCACCCCTCCACTTT. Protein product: CASSQAGANSPLHF.

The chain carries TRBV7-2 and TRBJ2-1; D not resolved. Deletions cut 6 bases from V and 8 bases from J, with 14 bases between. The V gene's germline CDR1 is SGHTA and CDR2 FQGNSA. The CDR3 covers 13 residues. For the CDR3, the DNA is TGTGCCAGCAGGCCCTATACAAGGGATGAGCAGTTCTTC. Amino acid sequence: CASRPYTRDEQFF.